This TCR beta chain was observed in a study of lymphopenia after photon versus proton radiotherapy. Of note for this clone: What it recognizes is unknown.

The germline V and J ends were trimmed by 2 bases and 5 bases, with 18 bases remaining between them. This CDR3 contains 17 residues. The germline gives CDR1 SGHTA, CDR2 FQGNSA. Study results and limitations: Post-nadir diversity loss with photons came from oligoclonal expansion, particularly CD8+ Temra cells.

The data were produced by immunoSEQ multiplex PCR, yet TCRdb's version contains in-frame clones alone and is incomplete. Seen here are 50,000 to 75,000 clones, 75% to 90% observed once, and the top ten hold about 2.5%. V is TRBV7-2 and J is TRBJ2-2; tentative D call: TRBD2 (7 bases). The TCR originated in a man between 40 and 49 years old with gastric cancer. Material: peripheral blood, obtained from a patient treated with photon-based radiotherapy. CDR3 sequence reads: CASSLFPGGRGTGELFF. As DNA, the CDR3 is TGTGCCAGCAGCTTATTTCCGGGGGGCCGAGGAACCGGGGAGCTGTTTTTT.